The T cell receptor (beta chain) described here comes from a study of blood T cell repertoires in COVID-19 (dated by TCRdb to about 2020). The study in broad terms: Collaborator samples came from the United States, Italy and Spain and covered acute and convalescent phases of COVID-19. Where available, HLA class I and class II types were obtained from metadata supplied by the sample provider rather than from assay-based typing. A de-identified subject ID, COVID-19 status, age in years and sex were almost always included in the sample metadata. Subjects who had been exposed to COVID-19, were actively infected with it, or had recovered from it provided the deeply sampled blood TCRbeta repertoires that made up the dataset. The prospective study material was composed of cDNA or gDNA derived from T cells, B-cell-depleted T cells, or PBMCs. Samples were obtained from the ongoing ImmuneRACE study (first 160 participants) and from 1,000 to 1,500 subjects provided by 6 global collaborators. A freely available public database, intended as a resource for researchers studying the immune response to SARS-CoV-2, is where the repertoires were released.

What the authors observed across the whole study: The amount of clinical and demographic metadata varied by source and participant and was provided uncurated.

The collaborating institutions used their own protocols to collect whole blood in K2EDTA tubes. For TCRbeta analysis, collaborators shipped samples in one of three forms: frozen whole blood, isolated PBMCs, or DNA extracted from either of those sample types. Note on this clone: No cognate antigen has been identified for it. Base qualities are not at hand, and no much larger clone is one base apart.

The CDR3 goes from the cysteine to the phenylalanine over 15 residues. The only DNA kept is the CDR3, 45 bases in frame from the first base. CDR1 and CDR2 (SGHTA, FQGTGA) derive from the germline V gene. V has 5 bases trimmed and J has 6 bases trimmed; junction bases matching no gene number 11. The immunoSEQ Assay, a bias-controlled multiplex PCR, was used to amplify TCRbeta CDR3 regions from genomic DNA. The source study handled its data this way. Nucleated cell counts per sample were estimated from amplification of reference gene primers within the assay. Sequence reads were collapsed and filtered to measure the absolute abundance of every unique TCRbeta CDR3 rearrangement. For each sample, productive Simpson clonality was calculated by taking the square root of Simpson's diversity index across productive rearrangements. The table comes from immuneACCESS by way of TCRdb, which keeps in-frame sequences with V and J called. Part of the clones is missing from these tables; in studies checked, under half for an unresolved V gene and the rest for unknown reasons. Clone size and V and J calls were adopted from that table, with D and trimming inferred from the DNA. This sample has about 260,000 clones in its table, and about nine tenths of those were observed once. The ten most abundant clones make up 3.5% to 4.5% of the sample.

This TCR derives from a middle-aged woman with acute or convalescent COVID-19. Material: peripheral blood. This chain is built from TRBV7-3 and TRBJ2-3; the junction holds 7 bases that match TRBD2. The CDR3 amino acid sequence is: CASSPSWRREDTQYF. The nucleotide sequence is TGTGCCAGCAGCCCCTCGTGGAGGCGGGAGGATACGCAGTATTTT.